This T cell receptor (beta chain) was identified in a study of CD8 T cells in ankylosing spondylitis. Study-wide results and limits: According to the report, clones linked to the disease were significantly enriched in matched synovial fluid samples taken from ankylosing spondylitis patients. Blood of patients with ankylosing spondylitis appeared to be characterized by a TCR beta motif of several highly homologous variants.

A word on this clonotype: The antigen remains unidentified.

Germline V gives CDR1 LGHDT, CDR2 YNNKEL (reference sequence). The CDR3 loop spans 13 amino acids. The V segment lost 3 bases and the J segment 8 bases; nucleotides outside the gene matches: 3. TCR beta libraries were made by quantitative 5'-RACE with molecular barcodes. TCRdb re-derived calls from the 5' RACE reads in MiXCR, one entry per CDR3 protein. The sample lists 100,000 to 150,000 distinct CDR3 sequences, 15% to 20% occurring once. The genes are TRBV3-1 and TRBJ2-1, with TRBD1 matching 8 bases. This TCR was sampled from a male donor with ankylosing spondylitis. Sequences were obtained from blood, either unsorted or a sorted T cell fraction (not recorded which). This CDR3 reads CASSQDRVDEQFF. The CDR3 bases are TGTGCCAGCAGCCAGGACAGGGTGGATGAGCAGTTCTTC.